The rows below give T cell receptor beta chains drawn from one sample of a study of PD-1 blockade in classical Hodgkin lymphoma. Assay used: immunoSEQ multiplex PCR; TCRdb lists only in-frame clones, some missing. This table holds about 50,000 clones, around 75% found once. The sequences come from peripheral blood mononuclear cells (PBMCs), collected before the second cycle of nivolumab. Source of these receptors: a human donor with classical Hodgkin lymphoma. The CDR3 runs from the conserved cysteine through the conserved F or W.

CASSRSEGRERMAFF,TRBJ1-1,TRBV7-9
CASSPTAGDYGYTF,TRBJ1-2,TRBV18
CASSLGGFLAGPQHF,TRBJ1-5,TRBV7-9
CASSLTRDNARGEQFF,TRBJ2-1,TRBV18
CSGQGDSYEQYF,TRBJ2-7,TRBV29-1
CASSIDVYGGGSTNTEAFF,TRBJ1-1,TRBV19
CASSASGGRTQYF,TRBJ2-5,TRBV27
CARQGQGTYEQYF,TRBJ2-7,TRBV30
CASSFKWDAGNTIYF,TRBJ1-3,TRBV5-5
CASSLDPALNEKLFF,TRBJ1-4,TRBV11-2
CASSQRGQGAGETQYF,TRBJ2-5,TRBV23-1
CASSYTSEAFF,TRBJ1-1,TRBV6-5
CARTRLAQYF,TRBJ2-3,TRBV19
CASSLYAAGALDYGYTF,TRBJ1-2,TRBV27
CSVQGQGLGEQYF,TRBJ2-7,TRBV29-1
CAMLNGNEQFF,TRBJ2-1,TRBV11-2
CASITGTGGRATQYF,TRBJ2-5,TRBV28
CASSAVRFGELFF,TRBJ2-2,TRBV7-2
CASSLGLSLAFF,TRBJ1-1,TRBV7-9
CASSRLNEGARYEQYF,TRBJ2-7,TRBV4-1
CARSTTGTETQYF,TRBJ2-5,TRBV5-3
CASSPGSGDTQYF,TRBJ2-3,TRBV18
CASSPGREAFF,TRBJ1-1,TRBV7-8
CASSYSQGYEQYF,TRBJ2-7,TRBV6-5
CASSPRERVAGELFF,TRBJ2-2,TRBV5-4
CASSLWGGAGENTEAFF,TRBJ1-1,TRBV7-3
CASSPLTQVGEKLFF,TRBJ1-4,TRBV18
CASSMRGLAGNTGELFF,TRBJ2-2,TRBV19
CASSLKFSVSSYNEQFF,TRBJ2-1,TRBV7-2
CASSLVGPLNTEAFF,TRBJ1-1,TRBV7-8
CASSIPPAGVNEQFF,TRBJ2-1,TRBV19
CASSVLRVGNTEAFF,TRBJ1-1,TRBV19
CASSLARAYNEQFF,TRBJ2-1,TRBV28
CASGTGGQNIQYF,TRBJ2-4,TRBV5-6
CASGTGMNTEAFF,TRBJ1-1,TRBV7-3
CASSGLGYTF,TRBJ1-2,TRBV19
CASSRGLAYTGELFF,TRBJ2-2,TRBV18
CASSPVDSALNQPQHF,TRBJ1-5,TRBV18
CASWGRVSYEQYF,TRBJ2-7,TRBV6-5
CASSLGGLSTDTQYF,TRBJ2-3,TRBV7-9
CASSDRGYEQYF,TRBJ2-7,TRBV27
CASSYLGSTDTQYF,TRBJ2-3,TRBV6-5
CAAGLGWTGSFSTNEKLFF,TRBJ1-4,TRBV15
CASSTAGAGGYTF,TRBJ1-2,TRBV5-1
CASSYSGAGTGELFF,TRBJ2-2,TRBV27